Listed here are 21 T cell receptor beta chains from one sample, sequenced in a study of cytomegalovirus exposure and HLA in healthy donors (dated 2017 in TCRdb). The method behind the library was the immunoSEQ multiplex PCR assay. A mixture of 60 forward primers for TCR Vbeta segments and 13 reverse primers for TCR Jbeta segments was used in the multiplex PCR. As stored in TCRdb, this immuneACCESS dataset retains in-frame rearrangements with V and J assigned. A fraction of the clones does not appear; measured against another copy, unresolved V genes explain less than half of the discrepancy, and the remainder lacks a known reason. This sample lists more than 140,000 clones; more than 75% were detected once. The ten largest clones capture about 3.2% of the sample. Sequenced sample: PBMCs. These receptor sequences come from a man between 18 and 29 years old in good health and CMV-seropositive.

V gene TRBV15 combines with J gene TRBJ1-1, with TRBD1 identical over 10 bases. The germline gives CDR1 LNHNV, CDR2 YYDKDF (reference sequence). V was clipped by 3 bases and J by 11 bases; unmatched bases: 9. The CDR3 length is 14 residues. The CDR3 DNA is TGTGCCACCAGCAGTGACAGGGGGCGCCGGACGGCTTTCTTT. Translation: CATSSDRGRRTAFF.

This chain joins TRBV27 and TRBJ1-5, with D unresolved. There are 14 residues in the CDR3. Trimming took 3 bases from V and 2 from J, leaving 8 bases between them. Germline-derived CDR1 and CDR2 are MNHEY and SMNVEV (reference sequence). The CDR3 nucleotides are TGTGCCAGCAGTTTGCCAGGTGGCAATCAGCCCCAGCATTTT. It encodes CASSLPGGNQPQHF.

The rearrangement joins TRBV19 to TRBJ1-2; D may be TRBD1 (6 bases). CDR1 and CDR2 (germline): LNHDA, SQIVND (reference sequence). V lost 5 bases and J lost 14, with 12 bases in between. The CDR3 spans 10 residues. The CDR3 region has the DNA TGTGCCAGTAGTGGGGGGGCCCTAACCTTC. Amino acid sequence: CASSGGALTF.

The chain joins TRBV2 to TRBJ2-7, with D possibly matching TRBD2 (5 bases). The CDR3 consists of 16 residues. Germline lookup yields CDR1 SNHLY and CDR2 FYNNEI. The V gene lost 5 bases and the J gene lost 0 bases, with 17 bases spanning the gap. CDR3 amino acids: CASSRAQGRGSYEQYF. CDR3 in DNA: TGTGCCAGCAGTCGCGCGCAAGGGAGAGGCTCCTACGAGCAGTACTTC.

The rearrangement joins TRBV5-1 to TRBJ1-1; TRBD1 might be the D (5 bases). Germline V lookup: CDR1 SGHRS, CDR2 YFSETQ. V shed 2 bases and J shed 1 base, with 6 bases lying between them. This CDR3 spans 13 amino acids. The CDR3 sequence is CASSLQENTEAFF. The CDR3 bases are TGCGCCAGCAGCTTACAGGAGAACACTGAAGCTTTCTTT.

Note on this clone: Other DNA sequences within the sample encode an identical CDR3. This sequence joins TRBV27 and TRBJ1-2; unclear D gene. The V gene's germline CDR1 is MNHEY and CDR2 SMNVEV (reference sequence). The V end lost 2 bases, the J end lost 2 bases, and 6 bases lay between the germline ends. The CDR3 length is 13 residues. CDR3 sequence reads: CASSLRGNYGYTF. In DNA form, the CDR3 reads TGTGCCAGCAGTTTACGGGGAAACTATGGCTACACCTTC.

This clone was detected only once. The CDR3 sequence: CASQKTGDTGELFF. In DNA, the CDR3 is TGCGCCAGCCAAAAGACAGGGGACACCGGGGAGCTGTTTTTT. The rearrangement uses TRBV5-1 and TRBJ2-2; 8 nucleotides align to TRBD1. The CDR3 loop spans 14 amino acids. The germline CDR1 and CDR2 sequences are SGHRS and YFSETQ. Unmatched junction bases numbered 5, after V lost 7 bases and J lost 3 bases.

The gene calls are TRBV9 and TRBJ2-1, with D tentatively TRBD2 (6 bases). The germline V gene has CDR1 SGDLS and CDR2 YYNGEE. The CDR3 loop spans 16 amino acids. Trimming pared 0 bases from V and 6 bases from J, leaving 16 bases between. The CDR3 region is CASSVGAGIGGNEQFF. The CDR3 bases are TGTGCCAGCAGCGTAGGGGCGGGGATTGGGGGCAATGAGCAGTTCTTC.

The rearrangement joins TRBV28 to TRBJ1-1; 7 bases are shared with TRBD1. Germline V lookup: CDR1 MDHEN, CDR2 SYDVKM. The trim removed 4 bases at V and 6 bases at J, leaving 14 bases unmatched. This CDR3 is built from 16 residues. The CDR3 here is CASSSTARQGVAEAFF. The CDR3 DNA reads as TGTGCCAGCAGTTCAACCGCCCGACAGGGCGTAGCTGAAGCTTTCTTT.

The J gene is TRBJ2-1, the V gene TRBV6-5; 9 nucleotides match TRBD1. Looked up from germline, CDR1 is MNHEY and CDR2 is SVGAGI. This CDR3 has 15 residues. The V segment lost 6 bases and the J segment 6 bases; nucleotides outside the gene matches: 9. Written as DNA, the CDR3 is TGTGCCAGCAGCGCCGGGACAGGGACATCCAATGAGCAGTTCTTC. This translates into CASSAGTGTSNEQFF.

This clone was counted between two and nine times. This chain uses TRBV19 with TRBJ1-5; D unresolved. Germline-derived CDR1 and CDR2 are LNHDA and SQIVND (reference sequence). The CDR3 has 13 amino acids. Trimming stripped 3 bases from V and 2 bases from J, with 5 bases between. In DNA, the CDR3 is TGTGCCAGTAGTATTACGGGCAATCAGCCCCAGCATTTT. Translating gives CASSITGNQPQHF.

The rearrangement joins TRBV4-1 to TRBJ2-7; possibly TRBD1 for D (6 bases). CDR3 length: 13 amino acids. CDR1 and CDR2 from the germline V gene are MGHRA and YSYEKL. V was cut by 5 bases and J by 0 bases, with 8 bases left in between. CDR3 in amino acids: CASSAGVSYEQYF. The CDR3 DNA follows: TGCGCCAGCAGCGCAGGGGTCTCCTACGAGCAGTACTTC.

The chain links TRBV28 to TRBJ2-7; D may be TRBD1 (5 bases). Germline V gives CDR1 MDHEN, CDR2 SYDVKM. The V end lost 2 bases, the J end lost 7 bases, and 15 bases lay between the germline ends. The CDR3 contains 14 residues. CDR3: CASSLDQGPREQYF. In nucleotides, the CDR3 is TGTGCCAGCAGTTTAGACCAGGGCCCCAGAGAGCAGTACTTC.

This chain connects TRBV28 to TRBJ2-5; D remains unclear. V was clipped by 4 bases and J by 3 bases, with 12 bases between them. CDR3 length: 14 residues. Germline values: CDR1 MDHEN, CDR2 SYDVKM. The DNA of the CDR3 is TGTGCCAGCAGTTCCCGGCTGGGCAAAGAGACCCAGTACTTC. This encodes CASSSRLGKETQYF.

This chain uses TRBV14 with TRBJ1-4; no clear D. Germline-derived CDR1 and CDR2 are SGHDN and FVKESK. The V and J ends lost 2 bases and 4 bases respectively, with 14 bases between them. The length of the CDR3 is 16 residues. The CDR3 here is CASSQTSGLSNEKLFF. The DNA of the CDR3 is TGTGCCAGCAGCCAAACTAGTGGATTGAGTAATGAAAAACTGTTTTTT.

Note on this clone: Distinct nucleotide sequences in the sample also encode this CDR3. The chain is built from TRBV21-1 and TRBJ1-1. TRBV21-1 has pseudogene status. The CDR3 extends over 15 amino acids. The CDR3 sequence: CASTREGFLNTEAFF. In nucleotides, the CDR3 is TGTGCCAGCACGCGGGAGGGTTTCTTGAACACTGAAGCTTTCTTT.

The CDR3 DNA follows: TGCAGCGACTCGGACATTTTGAACACTGAAGCTTTCTTT. Translated: CSDSDILNTEAFF. This chain connects TRBV29-1 to TRBJ1-1, with a weak D call TRBD1 (5 bases). The germline V and J ends were trimmed by 7 bases and 0 bases, with 12 bases remaining between them. The CDR3 length is 13 residues. Germline CDR1 reads SQVTM; CDR2 reads ANQGSEA.

Concerning this clone: Other DNA sequences in this sample translate to the same CDR3. The V call is TRBV28, the J call TRBJ1-2, with 7 positions matching TRBD1. The CDR3 contains 12 residues. V gave up 6 bases and J gave up 8 bases; unmatched junction bases: 6. Germline V gene data show CDR1 as MDHEN and CDR2 as SYDVKM. The DNA for the CDR3 is TGTGCCAGCAGGATGACAGGGTTAGGCTACACCTTC. Translation gives CASRMTGLGYTF.

The V gene is TRBV7-9, the J gene TRBJ2-1; TRBD2 matches at 9 bases. The CDR3 covers 17 residues. Trimming removed 3 bases from V and 4 bases from J; junction bases left unmatched: 10. Germline-derived CDR1 and CDR2 are SEHNR and FQNEAQ (reference sequence). DNA of the CDR3: TGTGCCAGCAGCTTCTTCCTAGCGGGGAGTCTTTACAATGAGCAGTTCTTC. It translates to CASSFFLAGSLYNEQFF. The whole variable domain, remainder taken from reference TRBV7-9 and TRBJ2-1, is DTGVSQNPRHKITKRGQNVTFRCDPISEHNRLYWYRQTLGQGPEFLTYFQNEAQLEKSRLLSDRFSAERPKGSFSTLEIQRTEQGDSAMYLCASSFFLAGSLYNEQFFGPGTRLTVL.

This clone was counted a single time. Its ends do not fully match the called genes, so a read error is possible. The chain recombines TRBV28 with TRBJ1-2, with TRBD1 matching 7 bases. Germline values: CDR1 MDHEN, CDR2 SYDVKM. The CDR3 spans 20 residues. CDR3: CASSPRDWGQRSQMIYSYTF. The CDR3 DNA sequence: TGTGCCAGCAGTCCCCGGGACTGGGGACAGCGTTCTCAGATGATCTATAGCTACACCTTC.

Regarding this clone: The sample holds other DNA sequences that translate to the same CDR3. The V gene is TRBV4-1, the J gene TRBJ1-2; tentative D call: TRBD1 (5 bases). Trimming cost V 6 bases and J 8 bases, with 10 bases left between them. There are 11 residues in the CDR3. The germline CDR1 and CDR2 sequences are MGHRA and YSYEKL. CDR3 bases: TGCGCCAGCAGTCCTGGGGGGGGCTACACCTTC. Amino acids: CASSPGGGYTF.